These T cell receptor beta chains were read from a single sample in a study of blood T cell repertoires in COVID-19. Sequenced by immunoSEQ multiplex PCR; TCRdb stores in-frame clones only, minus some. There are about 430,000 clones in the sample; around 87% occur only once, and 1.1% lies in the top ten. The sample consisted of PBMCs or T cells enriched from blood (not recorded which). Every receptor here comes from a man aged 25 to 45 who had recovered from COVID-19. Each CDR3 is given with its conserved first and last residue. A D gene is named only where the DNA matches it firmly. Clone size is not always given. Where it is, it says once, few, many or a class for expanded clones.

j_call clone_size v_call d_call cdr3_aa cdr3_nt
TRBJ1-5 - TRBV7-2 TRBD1 CASSEQGAGNQPQHF TGTGCCAGCAGCGAACAGGGGGCAGGCAATCAGCCCCAGCATTTT
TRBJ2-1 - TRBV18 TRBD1 CASSPRGRDDEQFF TGTGCCAGCTCACCCAGGGGGCGCGATGATGAGCAGTTCTTC
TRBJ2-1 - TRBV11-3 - CASSLNSLSYNEQFF TGTGCCAGCAGCTTAAACTCTCTCTCCTACAATGAGCAGTTCTTC
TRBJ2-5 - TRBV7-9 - CASSWRGGDQETQYF TGTGCCAGCAGCTGGAGGGGCGGGGACCAAGAGACCCAGTACTTC
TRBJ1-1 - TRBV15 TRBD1 CATSRDVGQGAGNTEAFF TGTGCCACCAGCAGAGATGTCGGACAGGGGGCTGGGAACACTGAAGCTTTCTTT
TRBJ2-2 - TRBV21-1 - CASSKGDKGPGTGELFF TGTGCCAGCAGCAAAGGGGACAAGGGGCCGGGCACCGGGGAGCTGTTTTTT
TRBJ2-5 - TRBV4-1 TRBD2 CASSQPGLAVQETQYF TGCGCCAGCAGCCAACCGGGACTAGCGGTACAAGAGACCCAGTACTTC
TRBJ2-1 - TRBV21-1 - CASSREGLAGRVEQFF TGTGCCAGCAGCAGAGAGGGACTAGCGGGAAGGGTTGAGCAGTTCTTC
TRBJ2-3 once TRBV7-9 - CASSFSTDTQYF TGTGCCAGCAGCTTCTCCACAGATACGCAGTATTTT
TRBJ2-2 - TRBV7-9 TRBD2 CASSLAYYLAENTGELFF TGTGCCAGCAGCTTAGCCTATTACCTAGCGGAGAACACCGGGGAGCTGTTTTTT
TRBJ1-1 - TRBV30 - CAWSTMASTEAFF TGTGCCTGGAGTACAATGGCTAGCACTGAAGCTTTCTTT
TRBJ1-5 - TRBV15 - CATSRDPLQDQPQHF TGTGCCACCAGCAGAGATCCTCTACAGGATCAGCCCCAGCATTTT
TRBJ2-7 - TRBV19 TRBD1 CASKGRTGVNEQYF TGTGCCAGTAAGGGCAGGACAGGCGTCAACGAGCAGTACTTC
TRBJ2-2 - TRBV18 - CASSPTSTGELFF TGTGCCAGCTCACCAACCAGCACCGGGGAGCTGTTTTTT
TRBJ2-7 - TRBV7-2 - CASSLEVGAGFSFYEQYF TGTGCCAGCAGCTTAGAGGTTGGGGCGGGGTTCTCTTTTTACGAGCAGTACTTC
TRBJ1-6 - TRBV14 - CASSQRTSPLHF TGTGCCAGCAGCCAGCGTACCTCACCCCTCCACTTT
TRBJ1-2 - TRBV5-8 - CASSLAGYTF TGTGCCAGCAGCTTGGCGGGCTACACCTTC
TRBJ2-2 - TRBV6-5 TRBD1 CASSPRTGITGELFF TGTGCCAGCAGTCCCAGGACAGGGATCACCGGGGAGCTGTTTTTT
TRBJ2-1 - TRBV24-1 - CATSDSRQFYNEQFF TGTGCCACCAGTGATTCTCGACAGTTTTACAATGAGCAGTTCTTC
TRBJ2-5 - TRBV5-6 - CASSSWARWETQYF TGTGCCAGCAGCTCGTGGGCCCGCTGGGAGACCCAGTACTTC
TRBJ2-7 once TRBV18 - CASSPLDSTYEQYF TGTGCCAGCTCACCACTAGACAGTACCTACGAGCAGTACTTC
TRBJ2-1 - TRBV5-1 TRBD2 CASSLDRTSGFYSYNEQFF TGCGCCAGCAGCTTGGATCGGACTAGCGGATTCTACTCCTACAATGAGCAGTTCTTC
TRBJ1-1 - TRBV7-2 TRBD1 CASSLQGPMLDTEAFF TGTGCCAGCAGTTTACAGGGGCCGATGCTTGACACTGAAGCTTTCTTT
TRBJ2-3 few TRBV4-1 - CASSQTNSGSTDTQYF TGCGCCAGCAGCCAAACGAATAGCGGTAGCACAGATACGCAGTATTTT
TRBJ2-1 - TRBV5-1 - CASSSTGGVREGNEQFF TGCGCCAGCAGCTCAACAGGGGGCGTACGGGAGGGAAATGAGCAGTTCTTC
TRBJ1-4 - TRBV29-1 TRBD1 CSASKGDRAWGEKLFF TGCAGCGCCTCTAAGGGGGACAGGGCCTGGGGTGAAAAACTGTTTTTT
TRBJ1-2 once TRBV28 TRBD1 CASSLRTGSGGYTF TGTGCCAGCAGTTTGCGGACAGGGTCCGGGGGCTACACCTTC
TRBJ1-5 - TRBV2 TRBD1 CASKGQGNSNQPQHF TGTGCCAGCAAGGGACAGGGGAATAGCAATCAGCCCCAGCATTTT
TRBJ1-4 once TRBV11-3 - CASSPGVGDNEKLFF TGTGCCAGCAGCCCGGGGGTCGGCGATAATGAAAAACTGTTTTTT